The source of this T cell receptor beta chain is a study of T cell responses to AZD1222 COVID-19 vaccine. With respect to this clone: The antigen is undetermined.

The method was immunoSEQ multiplex PCR; TCRdb's version includes in-frame clones alone and lacks a portion of them. The profile shows about 120,000 clones, approximately 85% of them singletons. Findings and limits, study-wide: Most donors were white British, females outnumbered males, and clonal diversity was possibly underestimated. The reported proportion of spike-specific TCRs targeting unmutated variant regions was nearly half. Recipients of two AZD1222 doses showed rising Spike-specific TCR breadth and depth. Just a handful of AZD1222 recipients tested seropositive at baseline.

J was trimmed by 2 bases and V by 2 bases; bases with no gene match: 10. Per the germline V gene, CDR1 is ENHRY and CDR2 is SYGVKD. This CDR3 has 18 amino acids. This rearrangement joins TRBV10-3 to TRBJ1-5; 9 nucleotides match TRBD1. The sequence derives from an adult in good health. The sample consisted of peripheral blood, taken on day 0 of AZD1222 vaccination. The CDR3 nucleotides read TGTGCCATCAGTGAGGAAGGGACAGGGACAAGAGGCAATCAGCCCCAGCATTTT. Translation gives CAISEEGTGTRGNQPQHF.